This T cell receptor beta chain stems from a study of T cells in Graves' hyperthyroidism and ophthalmopathy. This CDR3 has 14 residues. V was trimmed by 6 bases and J by 2 bases, leaving 14 bases between them. Germline V gene lookup returns CDR1 SEHNR and CDR2 FQNEAQ (reference sequence). Ten or more counts support this clonotype. Participants, patients aged 18 to 65, had newly diagnosed hyperthyroidism with a duration under 2 months. Clinical symptoms, serum thyroxine, TRAb, thyroid ultrasound and orbital computed tomography informed diagnoses. Template material for amplifying TCR beta CDR3 regions consisted of RNA transcripts. Carried out on the TCR CDR3, a first-round RT-PCR used the HTBI primer set. In TCRdb, the multiplex PCR reads were re-called with MiXCR into one record per CDR3 protein. Of hundreds of thousands of distinct CDR3 sequences in the sample, about 14% were seen once.

Specimen: blood. V and J are TRBV7-9 and TRBJ2-7, with unresolved D. This TCR derives from a woman aged 25 to 39 with Graves' hyperthyroidism that later progressed to Graves' ophthalmopathy. DNA for the CDR3: TGTGCCAGCAGTGACGCCGGGTCGACCTACGAGCAGTACTTC. Translating it yields CASSDAGSTYEQYF.